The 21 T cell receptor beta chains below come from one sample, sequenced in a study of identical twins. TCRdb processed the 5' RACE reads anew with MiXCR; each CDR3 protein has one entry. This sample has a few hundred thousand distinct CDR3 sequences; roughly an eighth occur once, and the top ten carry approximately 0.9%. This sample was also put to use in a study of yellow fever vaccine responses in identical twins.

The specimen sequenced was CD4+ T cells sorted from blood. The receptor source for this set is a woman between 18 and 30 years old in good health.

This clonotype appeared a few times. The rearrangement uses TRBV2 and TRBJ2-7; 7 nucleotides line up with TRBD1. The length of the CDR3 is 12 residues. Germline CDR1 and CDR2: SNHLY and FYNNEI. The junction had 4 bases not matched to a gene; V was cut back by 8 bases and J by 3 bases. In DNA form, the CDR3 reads TGTGCCAGCTTCCGGACAGGCTACGAGCAGTACTTC. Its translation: CASFRTGYEQYF.

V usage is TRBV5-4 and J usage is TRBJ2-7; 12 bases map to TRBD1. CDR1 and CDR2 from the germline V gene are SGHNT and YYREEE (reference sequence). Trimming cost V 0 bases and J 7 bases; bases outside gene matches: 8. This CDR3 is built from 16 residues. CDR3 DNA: TGTGCCAGCAGCTTGGACTCCGGGACAGGGGGCCGGGAGCAGTACTTC. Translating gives CASSLDSGTGGREQYF.

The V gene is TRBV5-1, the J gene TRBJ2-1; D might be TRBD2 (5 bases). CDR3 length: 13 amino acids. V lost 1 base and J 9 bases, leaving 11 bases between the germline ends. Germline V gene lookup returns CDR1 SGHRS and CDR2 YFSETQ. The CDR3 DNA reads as TGCGCCAGCAGCTTGTATCCCGGGATTGAGCAGTTCTTC. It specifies CASSLYPGIEQFF.

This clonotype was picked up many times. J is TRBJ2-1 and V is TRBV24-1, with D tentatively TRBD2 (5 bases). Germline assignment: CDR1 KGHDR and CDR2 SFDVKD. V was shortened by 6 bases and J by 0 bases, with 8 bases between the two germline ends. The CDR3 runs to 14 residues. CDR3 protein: CATSPGGSYNEQFF. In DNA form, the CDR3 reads TGTGCCACCAGTCCTGGAGGCTCCTACAATGAGCAGTTCTTC.

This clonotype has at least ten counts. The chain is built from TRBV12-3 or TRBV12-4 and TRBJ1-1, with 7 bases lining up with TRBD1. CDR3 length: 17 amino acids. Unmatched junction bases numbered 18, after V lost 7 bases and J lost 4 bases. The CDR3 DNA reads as TGTGCCAGCACCTTGGGTCGAGTTAGGGGGCGAGGCACTGAAGCTTTCTTT. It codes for CASTLGRVRGRGTEAFF.

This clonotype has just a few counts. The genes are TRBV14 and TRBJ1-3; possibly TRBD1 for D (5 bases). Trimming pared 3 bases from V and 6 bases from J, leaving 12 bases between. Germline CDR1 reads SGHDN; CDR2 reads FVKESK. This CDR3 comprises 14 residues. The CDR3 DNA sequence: TGTGCCAGCAGCCAGAGGGGACCTCCAAACACCATATATTTT. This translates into CASSQRGPPNTIYF.

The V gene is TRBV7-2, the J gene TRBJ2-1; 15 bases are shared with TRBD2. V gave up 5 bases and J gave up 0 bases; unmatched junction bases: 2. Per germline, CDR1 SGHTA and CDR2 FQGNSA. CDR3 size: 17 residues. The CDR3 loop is CASSGLAGGVSYNEQFF. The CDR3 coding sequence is TGTGCCAGCAGCGGACTAGCGGGAGGGGTCTCCTACAATGAGCAGTTCTTC.

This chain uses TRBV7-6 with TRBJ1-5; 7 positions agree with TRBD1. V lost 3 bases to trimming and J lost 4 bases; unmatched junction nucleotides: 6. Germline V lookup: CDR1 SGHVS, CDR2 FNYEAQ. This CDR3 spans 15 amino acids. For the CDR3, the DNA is TGTGCCAGCAGCTTCTTAACAGGGGCGAATCAGCCCCAGCATTTT. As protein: CASSFLTGANQPQHF.

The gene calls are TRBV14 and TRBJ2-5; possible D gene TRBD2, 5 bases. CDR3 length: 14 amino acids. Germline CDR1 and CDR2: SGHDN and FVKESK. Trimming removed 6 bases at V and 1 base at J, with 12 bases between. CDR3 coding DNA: TGTGCCAGCAGTTGGCGGGTGTCCCAAGAGACCCAGTACTTC. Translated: CASSWRVSQETQYF.

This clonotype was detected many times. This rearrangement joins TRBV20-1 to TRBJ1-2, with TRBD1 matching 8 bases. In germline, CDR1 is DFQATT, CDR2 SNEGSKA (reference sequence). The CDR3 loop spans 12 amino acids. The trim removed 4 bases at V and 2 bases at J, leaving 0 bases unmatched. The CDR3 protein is CSANRGNYGYTF. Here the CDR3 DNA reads TGCAGTGCTAACAGGGGGAACTATGGCTACACCTTC.

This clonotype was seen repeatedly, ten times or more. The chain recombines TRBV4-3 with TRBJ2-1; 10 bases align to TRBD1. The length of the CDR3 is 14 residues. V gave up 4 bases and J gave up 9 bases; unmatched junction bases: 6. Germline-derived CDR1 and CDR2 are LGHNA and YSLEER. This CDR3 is CASSRDRGPVEQFF. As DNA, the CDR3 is TGCGCCAGCAGCCGCGACAGGGGGCCCGTTGAGCAGTTCTTC.

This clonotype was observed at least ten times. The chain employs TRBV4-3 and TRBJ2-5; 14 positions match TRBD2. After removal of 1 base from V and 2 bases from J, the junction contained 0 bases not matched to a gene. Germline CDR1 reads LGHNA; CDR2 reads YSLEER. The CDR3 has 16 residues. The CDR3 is CASSQGLAGGQETQYF. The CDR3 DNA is TGCGCCAGCAGCCAAGGACTAGCGGGAGGGCAAGAGACCCAGTACTTC.

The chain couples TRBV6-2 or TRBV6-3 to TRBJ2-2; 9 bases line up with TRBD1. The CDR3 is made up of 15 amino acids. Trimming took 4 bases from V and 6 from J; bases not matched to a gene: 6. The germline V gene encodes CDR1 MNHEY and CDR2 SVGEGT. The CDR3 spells CASSFGQGWPGELFF. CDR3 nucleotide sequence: TGTGCCAGCAGTTTTGGACAGGGGTGGCCCGGGGAGCTGTTTTTT.

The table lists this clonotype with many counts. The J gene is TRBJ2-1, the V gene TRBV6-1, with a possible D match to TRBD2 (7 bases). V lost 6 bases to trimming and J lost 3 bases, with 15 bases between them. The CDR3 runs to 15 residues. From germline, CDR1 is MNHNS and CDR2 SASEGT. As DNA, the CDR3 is TGTGCCAGCAGGGGGGCTAGCGGATTCTACAATGAGCAGTTCTTC. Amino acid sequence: CASRGASGFYNEQFF.

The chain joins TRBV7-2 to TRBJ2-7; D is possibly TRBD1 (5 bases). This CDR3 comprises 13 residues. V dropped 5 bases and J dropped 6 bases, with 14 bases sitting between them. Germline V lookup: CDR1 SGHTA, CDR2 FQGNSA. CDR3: CASSKDTFAEQYF. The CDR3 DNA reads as TGTGCCAGCAGCAAGGACACGTTCGCCGAGCAGTACTTC.

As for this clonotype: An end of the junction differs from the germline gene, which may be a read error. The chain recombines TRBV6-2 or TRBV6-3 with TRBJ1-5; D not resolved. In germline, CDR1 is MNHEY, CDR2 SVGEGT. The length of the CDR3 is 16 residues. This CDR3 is CATSYSGVGSNQPQHF. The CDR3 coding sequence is TGTGCCACCAGTTACTCTGGGGTGGGAAGCAATCAGCCCCAGCATTTT.

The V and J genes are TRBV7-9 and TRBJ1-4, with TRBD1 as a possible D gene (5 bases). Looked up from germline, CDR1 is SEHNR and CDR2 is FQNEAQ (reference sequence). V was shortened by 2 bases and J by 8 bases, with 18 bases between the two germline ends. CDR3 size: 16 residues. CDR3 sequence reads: CASSLNAGRVSEKLFF. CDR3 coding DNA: TGTGCCAGCAGCTTAAATGCAGGCAGGGTGAGCGAAAAACTGTTTTTT.

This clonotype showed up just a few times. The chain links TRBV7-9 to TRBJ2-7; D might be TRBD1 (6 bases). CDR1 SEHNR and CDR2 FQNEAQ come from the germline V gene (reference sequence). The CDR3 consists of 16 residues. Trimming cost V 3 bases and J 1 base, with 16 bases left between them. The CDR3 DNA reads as TGTGCCAGCAGCTTCCCCCCCGGACAGAGTTCCTACGAGCAGTACTTC. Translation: CASSFPPGQSSYEQYF.

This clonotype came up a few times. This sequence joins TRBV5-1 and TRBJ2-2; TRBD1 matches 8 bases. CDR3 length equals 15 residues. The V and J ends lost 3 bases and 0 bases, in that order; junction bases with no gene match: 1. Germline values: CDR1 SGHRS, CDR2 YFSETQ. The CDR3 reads CASSSQGANTGELFF. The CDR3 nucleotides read TGCGCCAGCAGCTCACAGGGGGCGAACACCGGGGAGCTGTTTTTT.

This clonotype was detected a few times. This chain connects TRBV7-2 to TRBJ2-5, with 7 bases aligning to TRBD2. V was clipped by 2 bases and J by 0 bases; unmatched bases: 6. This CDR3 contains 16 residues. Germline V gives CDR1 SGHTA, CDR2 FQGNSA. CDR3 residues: CASSLRAGTYQETQYF. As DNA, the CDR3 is TGTGCCAGCAGCTTAAGAGCGGGGACCTACCAAGAGACCCAGTACTTC.

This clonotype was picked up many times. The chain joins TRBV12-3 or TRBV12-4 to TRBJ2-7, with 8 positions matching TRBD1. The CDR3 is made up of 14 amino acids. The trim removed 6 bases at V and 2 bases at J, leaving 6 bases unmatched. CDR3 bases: TGTGCCAGCAGGTCCTCAGGGGGCGCCTACGAGCAGTACTTC. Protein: CASRSSGGAYEQYF.